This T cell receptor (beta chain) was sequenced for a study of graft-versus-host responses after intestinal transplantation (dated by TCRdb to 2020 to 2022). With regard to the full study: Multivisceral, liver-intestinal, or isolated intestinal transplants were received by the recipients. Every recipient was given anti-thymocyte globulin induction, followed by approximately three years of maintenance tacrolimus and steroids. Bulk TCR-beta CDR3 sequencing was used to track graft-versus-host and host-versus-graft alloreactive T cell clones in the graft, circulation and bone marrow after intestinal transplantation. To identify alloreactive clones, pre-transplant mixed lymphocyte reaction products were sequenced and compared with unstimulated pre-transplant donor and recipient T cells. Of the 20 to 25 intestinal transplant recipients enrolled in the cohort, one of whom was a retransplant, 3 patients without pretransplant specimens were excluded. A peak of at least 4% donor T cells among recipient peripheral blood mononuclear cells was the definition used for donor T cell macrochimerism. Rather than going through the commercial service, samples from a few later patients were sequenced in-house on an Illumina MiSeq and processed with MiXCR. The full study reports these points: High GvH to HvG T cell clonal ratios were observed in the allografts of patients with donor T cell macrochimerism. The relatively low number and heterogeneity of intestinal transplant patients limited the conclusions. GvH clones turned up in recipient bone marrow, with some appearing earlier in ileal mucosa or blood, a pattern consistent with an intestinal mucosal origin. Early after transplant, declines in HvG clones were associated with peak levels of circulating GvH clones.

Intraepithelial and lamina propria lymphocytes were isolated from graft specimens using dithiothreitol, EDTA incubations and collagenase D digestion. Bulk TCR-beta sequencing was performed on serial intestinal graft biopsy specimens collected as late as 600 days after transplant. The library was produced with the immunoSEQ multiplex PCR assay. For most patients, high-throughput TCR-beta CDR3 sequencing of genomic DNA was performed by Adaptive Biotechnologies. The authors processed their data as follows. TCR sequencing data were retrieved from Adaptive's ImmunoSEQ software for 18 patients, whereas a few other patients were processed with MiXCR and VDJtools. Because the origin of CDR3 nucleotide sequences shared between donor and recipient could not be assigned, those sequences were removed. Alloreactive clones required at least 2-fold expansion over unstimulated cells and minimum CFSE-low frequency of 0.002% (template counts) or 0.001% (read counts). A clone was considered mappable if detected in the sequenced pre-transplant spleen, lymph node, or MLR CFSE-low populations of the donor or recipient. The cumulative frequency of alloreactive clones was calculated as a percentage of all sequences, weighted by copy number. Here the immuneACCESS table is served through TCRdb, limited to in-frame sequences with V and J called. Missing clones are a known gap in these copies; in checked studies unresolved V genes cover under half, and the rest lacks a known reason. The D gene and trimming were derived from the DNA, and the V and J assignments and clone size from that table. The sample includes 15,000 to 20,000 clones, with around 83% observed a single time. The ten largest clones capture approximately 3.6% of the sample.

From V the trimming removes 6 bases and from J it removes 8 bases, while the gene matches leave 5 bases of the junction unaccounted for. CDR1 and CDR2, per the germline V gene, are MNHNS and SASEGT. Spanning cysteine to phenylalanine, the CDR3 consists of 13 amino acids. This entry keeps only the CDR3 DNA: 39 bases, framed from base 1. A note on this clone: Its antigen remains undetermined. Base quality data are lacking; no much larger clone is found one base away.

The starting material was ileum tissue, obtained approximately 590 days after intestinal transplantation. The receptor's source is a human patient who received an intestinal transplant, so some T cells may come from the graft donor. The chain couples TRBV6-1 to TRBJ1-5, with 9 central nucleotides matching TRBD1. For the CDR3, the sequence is CASSRDRVKPQHF. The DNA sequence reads TGTGCCAGCAGCAGGGACAGGGTGAAGCCCCAGCATTTT.